Each of the 6 T cell receptor beta chains below was sequenced from the same sample in a study of cytomegalovirus exposure and HLA in healthy donors. Primers for the PCR totalled 60 Vbeta and 13 Jbeta. Libraries were prepared by immunoSEQ multiplex PCR; TCRdb keeps only in-frame clonotypes and omits some of them. The sample lists about 160,000 clones; approximately 70% were seen once. The sequenced sample consisted of PBMCs. The receptor set was obtained from a man aged 35 to 55 in good health and CMV-seropositive.

The chain recombines TRBV10-3 with TRBJ2-1, with 7 bases identical to TRBD1. This CDR3 is 16 amino acids long. Germline assignment: CDR1 ENHRY and CDR2 SYGVKD. V lost 2 bases to trimming and J lost 2 bases; unmatched junction nucleotides: 6. The CDR3 reads CAISERDSMTYNEQFF. The DNA for the CDR3 is TGTGCCATCAGTGAGCGGGACAGTATGACCTACAATGAGCAGTTCTTC.

This clone was counted a few times. This chain links TRBV27 with TRBJ2-7; possibly TRBD1 for D (6 bases). The V gene lost 6 bases and the J gene lost 5 bases, with 17 bases spanning the gap. The CDR3 loop spans 14 amino acids. Germline V lookup: CDR1 MNHEY, CDR2 SMNVEV (reference sequence). CDR3: CASRPQGLWDEQYF. The CDR3 DNA follows: TGTGCCAGCAGACCCCAGGGGTTGTGGGACGAGCAGTACTTC.

This sequence joins TRBV6-6 and TRBJ1-2, with TRBD1 as a possible D gene (6 bases). Germline V gives CDR1 MNHNY, CDR2 SVGAGI (reference sequence). This CDR3 is 15 amino acids long. The V end lost 6 bases, the J end lost 2 bases, and 16 bases lay between the germline ends. The CDR3 region has the DNA TGTGCCAGCAGGCTGGGCCGGGACACGAACTATGGCTACACCTTC. Protein: CASRLGRDTNYGYTF.

The rearrangement joins TRBV5-1 to TRBJ2-7; 9 bases map to TRBD2. Germline values: CDR1 SGHRS, CDR2 YFSETQ. The V gene end was trimmed by 4 bases and the J gene end by 4 bases; junction bases not matched to a gene: 9. This CDR3 is built from 15 residues. The CDR3 sequence: CASSPAAGGPYEQYF. The CDR3 DNA reads TGCGCCAGCAGCCCGGCGGCGGGGGGGCCGTACGAGCAGTACTTC.

The J gene is TRBJ1-5, the V gene TRBV30, with D tentatively TRBD1 (6 bases). The CDR3 totals 14 residues. V was shortened by 3 bases and J by 3 bases, with 12 bases between the two germline ends. Per the germline V gene, CDR1 is GTSNPN and CDR2 is SVGIG (reference sequence). The CDR3 here is CAWSVGGANQPQHF. The CDR3 nucleotides are TGTGCCTGGAGCGTAGGGGGAGCCAATCAGCCCCAGCATTTT.

The V gene is TRBV10-3, the J gene TRBJ1-1; TRBD1 aligns across 7 bases. V shed 6 bases, J shed 3 bases, and the junction held 7 bases outside the gene matches. The CDR3 covers 14 residues. The germline CDR1 and CDR2 sequences are ENHRY and SYGVKD. CDR3 loop: CAIRDSGGDTEAFF. The CDR3 DNA sequence: TGTGCCATCAGGGATTCAGGGGGTGACACTGAAGCTTTCTTT.